Each of the 8 T cell receptor beta chains below was sequenced from the same sample in a study of human T cells and chemical hapten exposure. As for time point: patch test 2, 6 weeks after DPC sensitization. Treatment noted: therapeutic diphenylcyclopropenone sensitization with weekly scalp DPC. TCRdb re-analysed the RACE reads in MiXCR, keeping a single row per CDR3 protein. The profile covers approximately 96,000 distinct CDR3 sequences, with 9.3% appearing a single time and 2% to 2.5% taken by the ten largest. The source material was whole blood, sampled in connection with sensitization to the hapten diphenylcyclopropenone (DPC). The receptors shown here come from a woman aged 40-49 years with alopecia areata. Some clones in this sample may be carry-over from other donors' samples.

In this sample, this clonotype turned up many times. V and J are TRBV29-1 and TRBJ2-3, with 13 positions matching TRBD2. The V segment lost 3 bases and the J segment 0 bases; nucleotides outside the gene matches: 3. The V gene's germline CDR1 is SQVTM and CDR2 ANQGSEA. CDR3 size: 16 residues. The CDR3 loop is CSVERTSGSSTDTQYF. The CDR3 DNA reads TGCAGCGTTGAGCGGACTAGCGGGAGCAGCACAGATACGCAGTATTTT.

This clonotype showed up many times. The CDR3 loop reads CASSPSNTGELFF. In DNA, the CDR3 is TGTGCCAGCTCACCTTCAAACACCGGGGAGCTGTTTTTT. This chain links TRBV18 with TRBJ2-2; no firm D call. The length of the CDR3 is 13 residues. The germline V gene encodes CDR1 KGHSH and CDR2 LQKENI. Trimming left V 3 bases short and J 2 bases short, with 4 bases between.

This clonotype was seen at least ten times. The chain employs TRBV20-1 and TRBJ2-7; 9 nucleotides align to TRBD2. Germline trimming cut 6 bases from V and 0 bases from J; bases unmatched to any gene: 3. This CDR3 is built from 13 residues. Looked up from germline, CDR1 is DFQATT and CDR2 is SNEGSKA (reference sequence). The CDR3 reads CSAREGVSYEQYF. CDR3 bases: TGCAGTGCGCGGGAGGGGGTCTCCTACGAGCAGTACTTC.

This clonotype came up many times. This chain links TRBV28 with TRBJ2-7, with 9 nucleotides matching TRBD1. Per the germline V gene, CDR1 is MDHEN and CDR2 is SYDVKM. V lost 4 bases, J lost 2 bases, and 15 bases stayed unmatched. The CDR3 runs to 18 residues. CDR3 in DNA: TGTGCCAGCAGTTCCGTGACAGGGGGTTTCCGGATCCCCTACGAGCAGTACTTC. This translates into CASSSVTGGFRIPYEQYF.

This clonotype was counted ten times or more. This chain joins TRBV29-1 and TRBJ2-7; 10 nucleotides align to TRBD1. V lost 6 bases, J lost 3 bases, and 5 bases stayed unmatched. Germline CDR1 reads SQVTM; CDR2 reads ANQGSEA. CDR3 length: 13 amino acids. CDR3 residues: CSVGDRGDYEQYF. The CDR3 coding sequence is TGCAGCGTAGGGGACAGGGGCGACTACGAGCAGTACTTC.

This chain uses TRBV20-1 with TRBJ2-5, with D uncertain. The CDR3 length is 15 residues. Germline CDR1 DFQATT, CDR2 SNEGSKA (reference sequence). With 0 bases removed from V and 3 bases from J, the gap between germline ends came to 14 bases. CDR3 nucleotide sequence: TGCAGTGCTAGAGATTTTAGCCAGATAGAAGAGACCCAGTACTTC. The encoded protein is CSARDFSQIEETQYF.

The chain uses TRBV10-2 and TRBJ2-3, with TRBD2 identical over 9 bases. The V segment lost 7 bases and the J segment 0 bases; nucleotides outside the gene matches: 14. The germline gives CDR1 WSHSY, CDR2 SAAADI. The CDR3 has 18 amino acids. The CDR3 nucleotides are TGCGCCAGCAACGGGGCTAGCGGGATAGGTCGGAGCACAGATACGCAGTATTTT. It codes for CASNGASGIGRSTDTQYF.

V is TRBV6-2 or TRBV6-3 and J is TRBJ1-6; D perhaps matches TRBD1 (5 bases). Germline CDR1 MNHEY, CDR2 SVGEGT. With 10 bases removed from V and 0 bases from J, the gap between germline ends came to 22 bases. CDR3 size: 18 residues. The CDR3 coding sequence is TGTGCCACCCTGCCCGGGACGGAACCGAGCTCCTATAATTCACCCCTCCACTTT. This sequence encodes CATLPGTEPSSYNSPLHF.